This T cell receptor (beta chain) was obtained from a study of control samples from healthy donors and cancer patients. Germline CDR1 is MGHRA and CDR2 is YSYEKL. The CDR3 extends over 15 amino acids. V was pared by 4 bases and J by 5 bases, with 6 bases of the junction left unmatched. This clone was detected a few times. Assay used: immunoSEQ multiplex PCR; TCRdb lists only in-frame clones, some missing. The data show just under 75,000 clones, more than 75% seen once. The J gene is TRBJ2-5, the V gene TRBV4-1; 11 bases line up with TRBD1. The material sequenced was blood. The receptor comes from a woman aged 45-60 years in good health. CDR3 nucleotide sequence: TGCGCCAGCAGCCGCTCCGGGACAGGGGGTGAGACCCAGTACTTC. It specifies CASSRSGTGGETQYF.